This is a list of T cell receptor beta chains from one sample in a study of blood T cell repertoires in COVID-19. Clones were read by immunoSEQ multiplex PCR, and TCRdb kept only the in-frame ones, dropping some. The table includes 99,000 or so clones, roughly 80% detected once. Sequencing was performed on peripheral blood. The receptors stem from a man in his 60s with acute or convalescent COVID-19. Each CDR3 is given with its conserved first and last residue. The D gene is left open where the match is weak. Some rows have no size entry. The others give once, few or many, or a class for an expanded clone.

v_gene	d_gene	abundance	j_gene	CDR3aa	CDR3nt
TRBV18	NA	NA	TRBJ1-1	CASSPPRGGTEAFF	TGTGCCAGCTCACCACCTAGGGGGGGCACTGAAGCTTTCTTT
TRBV6-4	NA	NA	TRBJ2-7	CASSDSRVTYEQYF	TGTGCCAGCAGTGACTCGAGGGTGACCTACGAGCAGTACTTC
TRBV7-2	NA	NA	TRBJ1-5	CASSLVWGDPQHF	TGTGCCAGCAGCTTAGTATGGGGGGATCCCCAGCATTTT
TRBV7-2	NA	NA	TRBJ1-5	CASSLGGRHGNQPQHF	TGTGCCAGCAGCTTAGGGGGGCGGCATGGCAATCAGCCCCAGCATTTT
TRBV20-1	TRBD2	NA	TRBJ2-5	CSASGSGEETQYF	TGCAGTGCTAGTGGTAGCGGGGAAGAGACCCAGTACTTC
TRBV6-5	NA	NA	TRBJ1-2	CASRRRLANYGYTF	TGTGCCAGCAGGAGACGCCTAGCTAACTATGGCTACACCTTC
TRBV14	NA	once	TRBJ1-4	CASSQHTGRGEKLFF	TGTGCCAGCAGCCAACACACAGGCAGGGGCGAGAAACTGTTTTTT
TRBV6-5	TRBD1	NA	TRBJ1-5	CATRSDRGPVQPQHF	TGTGCCACCCGCTCAGACAGGGGGCCGGTTCAGCCCCAGCATTTT
TRBV9	NA	NA	TRBJ1-5	CASSVGREGSGSNQPQHF	TGTGCCAGCAGCGTCGGAAGGGAAGGGTCGGGAAGCAATCAGCCCCAGCATTTT
TRBV6-1	TRBD1	NA	TRBJ1-4	CASSELKTGGEKLFF	TGTGCCAGCAGTGAATTGAAGACAGGGGGAGAAAAACTGTTTTTT
TRBV29-1	NA	NA	TRBJ1-3	CSVGTDSGNTIYF	TGCAGCGTTGGGACAGACTCTGGAAACACCATATATTTT
TRBV7-9	TRBD1	NA	TRBJ1-1	CASSGDRNTEAFF	TGTGCCAGCAGCGGGGACAGGAACACTGAAGCTTTCTTT
TRBV6-5	NA	NA	TRBJ1-1	CASRPGAANTEAFF	TGTGCCAGCAGGCCGGGAGCCGCTAACACTGAAGCTTTCTTT
TRBV7-3	TRBD1	NA	TRBJ1-1	CASSRDREYTEAFF	TGTGCCAGCAGTAGGGACAGGGAGTACACTGAAGCTTTCTTT
TRBV4-2	NA	NA	TRBJ2-3	CASSQGLSPGQSSDTQYF	TGTGCCAGCAGCCAAGGACTCTCCCCAGGGCAGTCTAGTGATACGCAGTATTTT
TRBV10-3	NA	NA	TRBJ2-3	CANKGGLSTDTQYF	TGTGCCAACAAGGGGGGGCTGAGCACAGATACGCAGTATTTT
TRBV10-3	NA	NA	TRBJ2-5	CAISLQASQETQYF	TGTGCCATCAGTCTACAGGCTTCCCAAGAGACCCAGTACTTC
TRBV5-4	TRBD1	NA	TRBJ2-1	CASSKGTASSYNEQFF	TGTGCCAGCAGCAAGGGGACAGCTTCCTCCTACAATGAGCAGTTCTTC
TRBV12-3/TRBV12-4	NA	NA	TRBJ2-1	CASNGGVDEQFF	TGTGCCAGCAACGGCGGGGTGGATGAGCAGTTCTTC
TRBV5-5	TRBD1	NA	TRBJ2-5	CASTTGGKETQYF	TGTGCCAGCACCACAGGGGGGAAAGAGACCCAGTACTTC
TRBV7-3	TRBD2	NA	TRBJ2-3	CASSLTGRGVDTQYF	TGTGCCAGCAGCTTAACCGGGAGGGGCGTGGATACGCAGTATTTT
TRBV28	NA	few	TRBJ2-5	CASGGSMVGETQYF	TGTGCCAGCGGAGGGAGTATGGTGGGAGAGACCCAGTACTTC
TRBV19	TRBD2	NA	TRBJ2-2	CASSILAGATGELFF	TGTGCCAGTAGTATTCTAGCGGGAGCGACCGGGGAGCTGTTTTTT
TRBV5-4	TRBD1	NA	TRBJ1-5	CASSLGGQGVNQPQHF	TGTGCCAGCAGCTTGGGGGGACAGGGAGTGAATCAGCCCCAGCATTTT
TRBV5-4	TRBD2	NA	TRBJ2-2	CASSLAGATNTGELFF	TGTGCCAGCAGCTTAGCGGGGGCCACGAACACCGGGGAGCTGTTTTTT
TRBV7-7	TRBD1	NA	TRBJ1-2	CASSINGQGISYGYTF	TGTGCTAGCAGCATAAACGGACAGGGAATTAGCTATGGCTACACCTTC
TRBV27	NA	NA	TRBJ1-4	CASSLSGDRGDEKLFF	TGTGCCAGCAGTTTATCAGGAGACAGAGGAGATGAAAAACTGTTTTTT
TRBV7-3	NA	NA	TRBJ2-7	CASSPNTAGEQYF	TGTGCCAGCAGCCCTAATACAGCCGGCGAGCAGTACTTC
TRBV7-7	TRBD2	NA	TRBJ2-3	CASSLGSSGGADTQYF	TGTGCTAGCAGCTTAGGGTCGTCGGGAGGGGCAGATACGCAGTATTTT